This T cell receptor beta chain was obtained from a study of shared clonotypes between healthy human individuals (TCRdb year 2020). Looking at the study overall: A couple of women and a few men aged 18 to 49 years were included in the cohort. Per donor, three plates each were used for CD4 naive and CD4 memory, two for CD8 naive, and one for CD8 memory. Blood TCR repertoires of five healthy adults were deeply sequenced to estimate repertoire size and the extent of clonotype sharing between individuals. To increase sequencing depth and limit assay-specific biases, TCR repertoire library preparation and sequencing were carried out by different laboratories using diverse techniques. Between about 0.85 and 9.5 billion PBMCs per donor were obtained by leukapheresis.

Using the deep immunoSEQ assay, multiplex PCR amplified TCR CDR3 regions from genomic DNA. Extracted genomic DNA from each cell subset was distributed evenly across all wells of several immunoSEQ 96-well plates, and each plate was treated as a replicate. For sorted subsets, around 200 ng genomic DNA, equal to approximately 30,000 T cell genomes, was loaded into each replicate PCR. Purified libraries were measured with a Qubit 3.0 fluorometer, size-checked on a Bioanalyzer 2100, and measured again with the KAPA Library Quantification kit. Each immunoSEQ 96-well plate was sequenced on its own single-read 150-cycle Illumina NextSeq 550 flow cell. Turning to the authors' computational methods: Because the immunoSEQ output included only junctional sequences and no quality scores, the filtering could not be the same as the filtering used for full-length reads. Sequences were annotated with PyIR, a Python wrapper for IgBLAST v1.9, and V/J genes and CDR3 were assigned using IMGT germline references. Reads with weak V/J assignments (E-value above 1e-6), missing CDR3, stop codons, out-of-frame junctions, or ambiguous translated residues were removed. V3J clonotypes were defined as sequences sharing an identical inferred V gene, J gene, and CDR3 amino acid sequence. Percentage overlap between repertoires was computed as shared unique clonotypes divided by the size of the smaller repertoire. Three approaches were used to assess repertoire richness: RTK rarefaction, the Chao1 estimator, and Recon v2.1 estimates of unobserved clonotypes. OLGA was used to compute generation probabilities for all TCRbeta clonotypes that the gDNA method yielded from four donors. Sourced from immuneACCESS, this table was stored by TCRdb with only in-frame sequences that have V and J called. A share of the clones is absent; for the studies checked, an unresolved V gene accounts for under half, and the remainder has no known explanation. V and J calls and clone size are copied from that table; D and trimming were computed from the DNA. The table for this sample lists 230,000 or so clones; approximately 65% of them were counted only once. More than 9.5% of the sample goes to the ten largest clones.

For CDR1 and CDR2, the germline V gene lists SQVTM and ANQGSEA. CDR3 length: 12 amino acids, cysteine to phenylalanine. The entry retains the CDR3 DNA only, 36 bases that are in frame from base 1. V is trimmed back by 7 bases and J by 5 bases, and the junction contains 4 bases that no gene match accounts for. The donors were healthy, HIV-negative adults with no recently reported acute infections or vaccinations. All donors were Caucasian adults living in Nashville, Tennessee, USA. Magnetic negative selection was used to enrich CD4+ T cells, after which naive cells were positively selected on CD45RA and the negative fraction became the memory subset. Blood was obtained by leukapheresis, after which PBMCs were separated by Ficoll-Histopaque density gradient centrifugation and cryopreserved in liquid nitrogen vapor phase. Purity and quantity of every magnetically sorted T cell population were checked by analytical flow cytometry. From each sorted fraction, genomic DNA was isolated and quantified by UV absorbance on a Nanodrop 2000c.

This clone was seen just once. What this receptor recognizes is not known. No per-base quality is available; no much larger clone lies one base away. What the authors observed across the whole study: The small number of donors limited the genetic and exposure-history diversity represented. About 5% of naive CD4, 3.5% of naive CD8, roughly 2.5% of memory CD4, and more than 0.35% of memory CD8 clonotypes were shared across several donors. Compared with non-shared clonotypes, the clonotypes found in all four sorted-subset donors had higher generation probabilities. Sampling was restricted to blood, and TCR repertoires in tissues likely differ from the TCR repertoires found in blood. Incomplete sequencing was indicated by rarefaction of sorted-subset datasets, despite the large sequencing depth. Pairwise subsampling indicated that sequencing depth was expected to affect the degree of clonotype sharing among donors. Larger estimated clonotype richness was generally found for naive subsets than for memory subsets.

The TCR comes from a man aged 25-40 years in good health. The sequence links TRBV29-1 to TRBJ2-3, and 9 junctional nucleotides match TRBD1. The material sequenced was memory CD4+ T cells sorted from blood. Explained via the paper, the cell subset or site label denotes: CD45RA-negative fraction. For the CDR3, the sequence is CSADRGGDTQYF. At the DNA level, the sequence is TGCAGCGCGGACAGGGGCGGAGATACGCAGTATTTT.